Below, 10 T cell receptor beta chains from the same sample are listed, as sequenced in a study of radiotherapy plus CTLA-4 blockade in lung cancer. Some clones are missing from TCRdb's copy, which holds only in-frame ones; the method was immunoSEQ multiplex PCR. The sample carries 130,000 or so clones, about 90% recorded once. Sequencing was performed on peripheral blood, taken from a patient treated with radiotherapy plus ipilimumab. The receptors shown here come from a human donor with non-small cell lung cancer that progressed on radiotherapy plus ipilimumab.

The V call is TRBV4-2, the J call TRBJ2-1; 9 bases are shared with TRBD2. V trimming: 4 bases; J trimming: 4 bases; junction bases outside the gene matches: 5. Germline V gene data show CDR1 as LGHNA and CDR2 as YNFKEQ. The CDR3 extends over 15 amino acids. CDR3 nucleotide sequence: TGTGCCAGCAGCCTTAGCGGGAGTGGATACAATGAGCAGTTCTTC. It yields the protein CASSLSGSGYNEQFF.

J is TRBJ1-1 and V is TRBV5-4; a possible D gene is TRBD1 (6 bases). The CDR3 has 15 amino acids. Trimming took 5 bases from V and 2 from J, leaving 16 bases between them. From germline, CDR1 is SGHNT and CDR2 YYREEE (reference sequence). CDR3 nucleotide sequence: TGTGCCAGCAGATCCTCATTGGGGGCCAACACTGAAGCTTTCTTT. Translating it yields CASRSSLGANTEAFF.

The chain is built from TRBV29-1 and TRBJ1-5; a weak D match, TRBD1 (5 bases). Between the trimmed V and J ends, which lost 2 bases and 6 bases, there was a span of 11 bases. The CDR3 spans 13 residues. Germline V gene sequence: CDR1 SQVTM, CDR2 ANQGSEA. The CDR3 reads CSVELNGAQPQHF. CDR3 coding DNA: TGCAGCGTTGAACTAAATGGGGCTCAGCCCCAGCATTTT.

The rearrangement uses TRBV15 and TRBJ1-2; unclear D gene. Trimming left V 3 bases short and J 5 bases short, with 7 bases between. Germline V CDR1 and CDR2: LNHNV, YYDKDF (reference sequence). The CDR3 has 12 amino acids. The CDR3 protein is CATSRTPYGYTF. DNA of the CDR3: TGTGCCACCAGCAGGACTCCATATGGCTACACCTTC. The full variable domain, with the rest looked up from reference TRBV15 and TRBJ1-2, is DAMVIQNPRYQVTQFGKPVTLSCSQTLNHNVMYWYQQKSSQAPKLLFHYYDKDFNNEADTPDNFQSRRPNTSFCFLDIRSPGLGDTAMYLCATSRTPYGYTFGSGTRLTVV.

V is TRBV7-9 and J is TRBJ1-5, with 7 bases fitting TRBD1. This CDR3 comprises 15 residues. Germline CDR1 SEHNR, CDR2 FQNEAQ (reference sequence). The J segment lost 4 bases and the V segment lost 5 bases, leaving 8 bases of the junction unmatched. CDR3 region: CASSPGGGPNQPQHF. The CDR3 DNA reads TGTGCCAGCAGCCCAGGGGGTGGGCCTAATCAGCCCCAGCATTTT.

The gene calls are TRBV28 and TRBJ2-5, with D possibly being TRBD1 or TRBD2 (5 bases each). The J call may be mistaken, given a closer DNA end match to TRBJ2-7. The germline gives CDR1 MDHEN, CDR2 SYDVKM. The CDR3 spans 15 residues. The CDR3 sequence: CASSFGASSSYEQYF. The CDR3 DNA sequence: TGTGCCAGCAGTTTCGGGGCGTCGAGCTCCTACGAGCAGTACTTC.

The chain recombines TRBV4-1 with TRBJ1-1, with a tentative D call TRBD1 (5 bases). CDR1 and CDR2 from the germline V gene are MGHRA and YSYEKL. Trimming took off 0 bases at V and 10 bases at J, with 15 bases between the two ends. The CDR3 extends over 14 amino acids. The CDR3, as DNA: TGCGCCAGCAGCCAAGATTCGGGGCGTGGGGGAGCTTTCTTT. The encoded protein is CASSQDSGRGGAFF.

This chain uses TRBV5-1 with TRBJ1-1; 9 bases match TRBD1. The germline V gene has CDR1 SGHRS and CDR2 YFSETQ. The ends lost 2 bases at V and 2 bases at J; junction bases unmatched: 4. The CDR3 has 15 amino acids. CDR3 amino acids: CASSFIQGANTEAFF. The CDR3 DNA sequence: TGCGCCAGCAGCTTTATACAGGGGGCTAACACTGAAGCTTTCTTT.

This clone has only one observation. The CDR3 reads CASAVGLSGNTIYF. The DNA for the CDR3 is TGCGCCAGTGCGGTGGGGCTCTCTGGAAACACCATATATTTT. The rearrangement links TRBV5-1 to TRBJ1-3, with D possibly being TRBD1 (5 bases). This CDR3 is built from 14 residues. Germline-derived CDR1 and CDR2 are SGHRS and YFSETQ. Trimming took 8 bases from V and 0 from J, leaving 12 bases between them.

The rearrangement links TRBV6-5 to TRBJ2-3, with TRBD2 as a possible D gene (6 bases). V was trimmed by 5 bases and J by 8 bases, leaving 14 bases between them. The CDR3 spans 13 residues. Per germline, CDR1 MNHEY and CDR2 SVGAGI. CDR3 in DNA: TGTGCCAGCAGTCTCGGGCTGGGAGGTACGCAGTATTTT. It is translated as CASSLGLGGTQYF.